These 28 T cell receptor beta chains came from one sample sequenced in a study. Each CDR3 protein is one row after TCRdb ran MiXCR on the RT-PCR reads. Among more than 600,000 distinct CDR3 sequences listed, more than 13% were seen once. The sample taken for sequencing was memory CD4+ T cells from blood. The receptors originated from a female donor in good health, serving as a healthy control.

There are many counts of this clonotype. The rearrangement uses TRBV12-3 or TRBV12-4 and TRBJ1-5, with 7 bases identical to TRBD1. With 4 bases clipped from V and 4 bases from J, the junction kept 4 bases outside the gene matches. The CDR3 is 14 amino acids. The CDR3 coding sequence is TGTGCCAGCAGTTCGACAGGGTATAATCAGCCCCAGCATTTT. Translation: CASSSTGYNQPQHF.

This clonotype was detected a few times. This chain links TRBV28 with TRBJ2-7; D not certain. V dropped 7 bases and J dropped 4 bases, with 17 bases sitting between them. The CDR3 extends over 14 amino acids. Germline V lookup: CDR1 MDHEN, CDR2 SYDVKM. CDR3 residues: CASTVSPQSYEQYF. The CDR3 nucleotides read TGTGCCAGCACCGTAAGTCCACAGAGTTACGAGCAGTACTTC.

Only a few counts were recorded for this clonotype. The rearrangement uses TRBV12-3 or TRBV12-4 and TRBJ2-1; the match to TRBD1 covers 7 bases. This CDR3 comprises 16 residues. Trimming cost V 6 bases and J 4 bases; bases outside gene matches: 12. The CDR3 here is CASRAPQQGNYNEQFF. CDR3 nucleotides: TGTGCCAGCAGAGCCCCTCAACAGGGGAATTACAATGAGCAGTTCTTC.

This clonotype came up a few times. V is TRBV10-3 and J is TRBJ2-1, with 9 bases aligning to TRBD1. The CDR3 loop spans 14 amino acids. With 8 bases clipped from V and 7 bases from J, the junction kept 9 bases outside the gene matches. The germline V gene has CDR1 ENHRY and CDR2 SYGVKD. Here the CDR3 DNA reads TGTGCCATCCGACGCGAGACAGGGGGGAATGAGCAGTTCTTC. Protein: CAIRRETGGNEQFF.

Ten or more counts support this clonotype. This chain joins TRBV12-3 or TRBV12-4 and TRBJ2-3, with a tentative D call TRBD1 (5 bases). Trimming pared 6 bases from V and 4 bases from J, leaving 20 bases between. The CDR3 runs to 16 residues. The CDR3, as DNA: TGTGCCAGCAGCCCAGACAGTTCGTTTTATCCAGATACGCAGTATTTT. Its protein is CASSPDSSFYPDTQYF.

This clonotype was seen a handful of times. The chain employs TRBV5-1 and TRBJ2-7; D not certain. Between the trimmed V and J ends, which lost 0 bases and 2 bases, there was a span of 9 bases. The CDR3 totals 14 residues. CDR1 and CDR2 (germline): SGHRS, YFSETQ. Written as DNA, the CDR3 is TGCGCCAGCAGCTTGGACAGAGCAACCTACGAGCAGTACTTC. Its translation: CASSLDRATYEQYF.

This clonotype was picked up many times. The V gene is TRBV28, the J gene TRBJ2-7; D gene ambiguous. Germline-derived CDR1 and CDR2 are MDHEN and SYDVKM. The CDR3 spans 14 residues. The ends were cut back, 7 bases at V and 1 base at J, with 14 bases in the middle. CDR3 in amino acids: CASIPTPLSYEQYF. CDR3 bases: TGTGCCAGCATCCCGACGCCCCTTTCCTACGAGCAGTACTTC.

This clonotype was counted ten times or more. V and J are TRBV4-3 and TRBJ2-1; D might be TRBD1 or TRBD2, each matching 5 bases. Germline lookup yields CDR1 LGHNA and CDR2 YSLEER. This CDR3 comprises 13 residues. The V end lost 1 base, the J end lost 7 bases, and 8 bases lay between the germline ends. CDR3 sequence reads: CASSQGWGNEQFF. The DNA for the CDR3 is TGCGCCAGCAGCCAAGGCTGGGGGAATGAGCAGTTCTTC.

This clonotype was counted at least ten times. The genes are TRBV29-1 and TRBJ1-1, with unresolved D. The germline gives CDR1 SQVTM, CDR2 ANQGSEA. This CDR3 region has 13 residues. Trimming shortened V by 4 bases and J by 0 bases, and 9 bases separated the two germline ends. The CDR3 coding sequence is TGCAGCGTTGTGGCACGGCTGAACACTGAAGCTTTCTTT. Translating it yields CSVVARLNTEAFF.

This clonotype was counted ten times or more. This chain joins TRBV20-1 and TRBJ2-7; 14 bases align to TRBD2. CDR3 size: 17 residues. Losses at the gene ends were 3 bases for V and 7 bases for J; bases not matched to a gene: 14. The germline gives CDR1 DFQATT, CDR2 SNEGSKA (reference sequence). CDR3 sequence reads: CSARSTRLAGGMGEQYF. CDR3 bases: TGCAGTGCTAGGTCGACCCGACTAGCGGGAGGGATGGGAGAGCAGTACTTC.

This clonotype was seen only a few times. The rearrangement links TRBV10-3 to TRBJ2-3; 9 bases are a match to TRBD1. After removal of 5 bases from V and 1 base from J, the junction contained 7 bases not matched to a gene. The CDR3 consists of 16 residues. Germline-derived CDR1 and CDR2 are ENHRY and SYGVKD. CDR3 DNA sequence: TGTGCCATCAGTCCCGGGACAGGGTTCGGCACAGATACGCAGTATTTT. Translating gives CAISPGTGFGTDTQYF.

The J gene is TRBJ2-1, the V gene TRBV11-2, with D uncertain. CDR1 is SGHAT and CDR2 is FQNNGV in the germline V gene. V lost 4 bases to trimming and J lost 7 bases, with 14 bases between them. The CDR3 runs 14 residues. This CDR3 reads CASSSLLKGNEQFF. CDR3 DNA: TGTGCCAGCAGCTCCCTGCTGAAGGGAAATGAGCAGTTCTTC.

This clonotype has a count of ten or more. The genes are TRBV5-1 and TRBJ2-1, with D possibly being TRBD1 (6 bases). V was pared by 7 bases and J by 4 bases, with 15 bases between. There are 14 residues in the CDR3. Germline V lookup: CDR1 SGHRS, CDR2 YFSETQ. The CDR3 nucleotides read TGCGCCAGCGAGGGGGAGATCGGGTACAATGAGCAGTTCTTC. Amino acids: CASEGEIGYNEQFF.

This clonotype was observed a few times. The rearrangement joins TRBV27 to TRBJ2-3; no reliable D call. Germline loops: CDR1 MNHEY, CDR2 SMNVEV (reference sequence). V gave up 8 bases and J gave up 2 bases, with 8 bases separating them. The CDR3 has 12 amino acids. Here the CDR3 reads CASGVSTDTQYF. In DNA, the CDR3 is TGTGCCAGCGGGGTTTCCACAGATACGCAGTATTTT.

This clonotype has a handful of counts. The J gene is TRBJ2-3, the V gene TRBV5-1, with 14 bases aligning to TRBD2. Germline trimming cut 5 bases from V and 3 bases from J; bases unmatched to any gene: 5. Per germline, CDR1 SGHRS and CDR2 YFSETQ. The CDR3 is 16 residues long. CDR3 protein: CASSRTSGRLTDTQYF. Written as DNA, the CDR3 is TGCGCCAGCAGTAGGACTAGCGGGAGGTTAACAGATACGCAGTATTTT.

This clonotype was recorded many times. The chain links TRBV12-3 or TRBV12-4 to TRBJ2-5; TRBD2 agrees at 10 bases. The CDR3 covers 16 residues. V shed 5 bases, J shed 2 bases, and the junction held 8 bases outside the gene matches. The CDR3 loop reads CASSPGVAGGQETQYF. The CDR3 bases are TGTGCCAGCAGTCCCGGGGTAGCGGGGGGACAAGAGACCCAGTACTTC.

In its sample, this clonotype was seen a few times. The chain couples TRBV20-1 to TRBJ2-7, with 9 bases lining up with TRBD2. The length of the CDR3 is 14 residues. V lost 4 bases to trimming and J lost 2 bases; unmatched junction nucleotides: 6. Germline CDR1 reads DFQATT; CDR2 reads SNEGSKA (reference sequence). CDR3 protein: CSATGTSRTYEQYF. The DNA for the CDR3 is TGCAGTGCTACCGGGACTAGCAGGACCTACGAGCAGTACTTC.

This sequence joins TRBV12-3 or TRBV12-4 and TRBJ2-1, with D unclear. V was clipped by 1 base and J by 3 bases, with 10 bases between them. The length of the CDR3 is 15 residues. The CDR3, as DNA: TGTGCCAGCAGTTTAGGGATGAGGATCTACAATGAGCAGTTCTTC. Translating gives CASSLGMRIYNEQFF.

This clonotype was counted only a few times. CDR3 DNA: TGTGCCAGCAGCCAAGGTATCGGGGTGGAGACCCAGTACTTC. Its translation: CASSQGIGVETQYF. This chain joins TRBV14 and TRBJ2-5; tentative D call: TRBD2 (5 bases). The CDR3 is 14 amino acids. Germline-derived CDR1 and CDR2 are SGHDN and FVKESK. Trimming stripped 1 base from V and 5 bases from J, with 11 bases between.

This clonotype was counted a few times. The rearrangement joins TRBV5-1 to TRBJ2-3; no firm D call. The CDR3 length is 14 residues. The germline CDR1 and CDR2 sequences are SGHRS and YFSETQ. V lost 0 bases and J 1 base, leaving 6 bases between the germline ends. The CDR3 DNA follows: TGCGCCAGCAGCTTGGGATTCGGCACAGATACGCAGTATTTT. Its protein product is CASSLGFGTDTQYF.

The V and J genes are TRBV7-2 and TRBJ1-1, with D tentatively TRBD1 (6 bases). The CDR3 spans 14 residues. CDR1 is SGHTA and CDR2 is FQGNSA in the germline V gene. V was clipped by 4 bases and J by 3 bases, with 12 bases between them. The CDR3 bases are TGTGCCAGCAGCTCAAACAGGGAATACACTGAAGCTTTCTTT. Protein product: CASSSNREYTEAFF.

This clonotype showed up many times. J is TRBJ2-1 and V is TRBV9; no reliable D call. This CDR3 region has 14 residues. V was clipped by 0 bases and J by 0 bases, with 4 bases between them. Germline values: CDR1 SGDLS, CDR2 YYNGEE. CDR3 protein: CASSVGGSYNEQFF. The CDR3 bases are TGTGCCAGCAGCGTAGGGGGCTCCTACAATGAGCAGTTCTTC.

This clonotype was observed a few times. The gene calls are TRBV7-8 and TRBJ2-7; D not certain. The germline V and J ends were trimmed by 1 base and 0 bases, with 13 bases remaining between them. Germline V gene lookup returns CDR1 SGHVS and CDR2 FQNEAQ. The CDR3 sequence is 16 residues long. The CDR3, as DNA: TGTGCCAGCAGCTTAGTGAATGGGCAGTACTCCTACGAGCAGTACTTC. Encoded protein: CASSLVNGQYSYEQYF.

V usage is TRBV7-2 and J usage is TRBJ1-5; D ambiguous. Trimming took 5 bases from V and 6 from J, leaving 23 bases between them. Germline CDR1 reads SGHTA; CDR2 reads FQGNSA. The CDR3 contains 17 residues. CDR3 DNA: TGTGCCAGCAGCCAGAGAGCGGCAGGAGCCGATGCTCAGCCCCAGCATTTT. Translation gives CASSQRAAGADAQPQHF.

The chain carries TRBV5-6 and TRBJ1-5; TRBD1 agrees at 8 bases. Germline assignment: CDR1 SGHDT and CDR2 YYEEEE. This CDR3 has 16 amino acids. V shed 3 bases, J shed 2 bases, and the junction held 7 bases outside the gene matches. The CDR3 coding sequence is TGTGCCAGCAGCTCTGCTGGACAGGGAGGCAATCAGCCCCAGCATTTT. It yields the protein CASSSAGQGGNQPQHF.

This clonotype was seen a few times. The chain recombines TRBV6-5 with TRBJ2-7; D is ambiguous. CDR1 and CDR2 (germline): MNHEY, SVGAGI. The CDR3 is made up of 13 amino acids. Trimming took off 6 bases at V and 1 base at J, with 10 bases between the two ends. The CDR3 sequence is CASRMNPSYEQYF. The CDR3 nucleotides are TGTGCCAGCAGGATGAATCCTTCCTACGAGCAGTACTTC.

This clonotype was detected many times. This rearrangement joins TRBV3-1 to TRBJ1-3; the D is unclear. From germline, CDR1 is LGHDT and CDR2 YNNKEL (reference sequence). Trimming took 1 base from V and 2 from J, leaving 6 bases between them. The CDR3 is made up of 14 amino acids. CDR3 loop: CASSQGPTGNTIYF. The CDR3 nucleotides read TGTGCCAGCAGCCAAGGGCCAACTGGAAACACCATATATTTT.

The chain has TRBV28 and TRBJ2-5; TRBD2 agrees at 8 bases. This CDR3 contains 16 residues. Germline V CDR1 and CDR2: MDHEN, SYDVKM. J lost 2 bases, V lost 7 bases, and 12 bases had no gene match. The CDR3 DNA reads TGTGCCAGCATCGGGGGGGCGGGAGGCCCGCAAGAGACCCAGTACTTC. This sequence encodes CASIGGAGGPQETQYF.